The 21 T cell receptor beta chains below all came from one sample that was sequenced in a study of cytomegalovirus exposure and HLA in healthy donors. PCR was performed using 60 Vbeta and 13 Jbeta primers. Produced via immunoSEQ multiplex PCR; TCRdb's table is partial and in-frame only. The data show 90,000 to 110,000 clones, approximately 72% seen once. Source material: PBMCs. The origin of the receptors is a man aged 25-40 years in good health and CMV-seronegative.

The chain has TRBV6-4 and TRBJ2-1; 8 positions agree with TRBD2. V lost 5 bases, J lost 4 bases, and 7 bases stayed unmatched. Germline CDR1 is MRHNA and CDR2 is SNTAGT. The CDR3 is 15 residues long. The CDR3, as DNA: TGTGCCAGCAGTAACAGCGGGAGATCGTACAATGAGCAGTTCTTC. The encoded protein is CASSNSGRSYNEQFF.

This clone has a single count. The rearrangement joins TRBV4-3 to TRBJ1-1; D is undetermined. Germline CDR1 LGHNA, CDR2 YSLEER. The CDR3 totals 14 residues. The ends were cut back, 1 base at V and 1 base at J, with 7 bases in the middle. Here the CDR3 reads CASSQGHENTEAFF. CDR3 bases: TGCGCCAGCAGCCAAGGGCACGAGAACACTGAAGCTTTCTTT.

V usage is TRBV6-1 and J usage is TRBJ2-7; 8 nucleotides align to TRBD1. The CDR3 consists of 15 residues. Trimming removed 7 bases from V and 2 bases from J; junction bases left unmatched: 10. Germline loops: CDR1 MNHNS, CDR2 SASEGT. Written as DNA, the CDR3 is TGTGCCAGCACCCGAGGACAGGGTGAAGCCTACGAGCAGTACTTC. Residues: CASTRGQGEAYEQYF.

This clone is medium-sized in the sample. The V gene is TRBV11-3, the J gene TRBJ2-6, with D uncertain. V gave up 5 bases and J gave up 0 bases, with 8 bases separating them. Germline assignment: CDR1 SGHNT and CDR2 YENEEA. CDR3 size: 15 residues. CDR3 nucleotide sequence: TGTGCCAGCAGCGCTTCAGGCTCTGGGGCCAACGTCCTGACTTTC. This codes for CASSASGSGANVLTF. The full variable domain, rest sourced from reference TRBV11-3 and TRBJ2-6, is EAGVVQSPRYKIIEKKQPVAFWCNPISGHNTLYWYLQNLGQGPELLIRYENEEAVDDSQLPKDRFSAERLKGVDSTLKIQPAELGDSAVYLCASSASGSGANVLTFGAGSRLTVL.

The chain carries TRBV16 and TRBJ2-3, with D maybe TRBD2 (6 bases). Germline V gives CDR1 KGHSY, CDR2 FQNENV. The CDR3 length is 17 residues. V lost 0 bases to trimming and J lost 0 bases, with 13 bases between them. This CDR3 is CASSQSTGVSSTDTQYF. CDR3 coding DNA: TGTGCCAGCAGCCAATCGACGGGGGTATCTAGCACAGATACGCAGTATTTT. The variable domain in full, with the rest retrieved from reference TRBV16 and TRBJ2-3, is GEEVAQTPKHLVRGEGQKAKLYCAPIKGHSYVFWYQQVLKNEFKFLISFQNENVFDETGMPKERFSAKCLPNSPCSLEIQATKLEDSAVYFCASSQSTGVSSTDTQYFGPGTRLTVL.

The table lists this clone with a few counts. The gene calls are TRBV30 and TRBJ2-5; D is possibly TRBD2 (6 bases). The germline V and J ends were trimmed by 7 bases and 11 bases, with 17 bases remaining between them. The CDR3 has 11 residues. CDR1 is GTSNPN and CDR2 is SVGIG in the germline V gene (reference sequence). Here the CDR3 DNA reads TGTGCCTATGGACGGTGGGGGGAGCAGTACTTC. This translates into CAYGRWGEQYF. Full variable domain (remainder filled in from reference TRBV30 and TRBJ2-5): SQTIHQWPATLVQPVGSPLSLECTVEGTSNPNLYWYRQAAGRGLQLLFYSVGIGQISSEVPQNLSASRPQDRQFILSSKKLLLSDSGFYLCAYGRWGEQYFGPGTRLLVL.

The rearrangement links TRBV5-6 to TRBJ2-1; 9 bases map to TRBD2. Trimming took 0 bases from V and 0 from J; bases not matched to a gene: 4. The germline CDR1 and CDR2 sequences are SGHDT and YYEEEE. The CDR3 has 17 residues. The CDR3: CASSLVPSGTSYNEQFF. The CDR3 DNA is TGTGCCAGCAGCTTGGTTCCTAGCGGGACCTCCTACAATGAGCAGTTCTTC.

The rearrangement links TRBV10-3 to TRBJ2-7; a weak D match, TRBD1 (6 bases). Germline V CDR1 and CDR2: ENHRY, SYGVKD. The CDR3 totals 14 residues. V dropped 2 bases and J dropped 1 base, with 9 bases sitting between them. CDR3 sequence reads: CAISERQDSYEQYF. The CDR3 region has the DNA TGTGCCATCAGTGAGAGACAGGATTCCTACGAGCAGTACTTC.

The V and J genes are TRBV29-1 and TRBJ2-7, with 12 bases fitting TRBD1. V shed 7 bases and J 5 bases; nucleotides not matched to a gene: 6. The length of the CDR3 is 13 residues. In germline, CDR1 is SQVTM, CDR2 ANQGSEA. CDR3 sequence: CSARDRGQNEQYF. Written as DNA, the CDR3 is TGCAGCGCAAGGGACAGGGGGCAGAACGAGCAGTACTTC.

V and J are TRBV4-3 and TRBJ2-2; the match to TRBD2 covers 12 bases. The germline V gene encodes CDR1 LGHNA and CDR2 YSLEER. The CDR3 covers 17 residues. The J segment lost 0 bases and the V segment lost 6 bases, leaving 5 bases of the junction unmatched. CDR3 residues: CASRRGLAGSNTGELFF. The CDR3 DNA sequence: TGCGCCAGCAGACGCGGACTAGCGGGATCGAACACCGGGGAGCTGTTTTTT.

The rearrangement joins TRBV5-1 to TRBJ2-1; 11 bases agree with TRBD1. Germline V gene data show CDR1 as SGHRS and CDR2 as YFSETQ. The length of the CDR3 is 15 residues. Germline trimming cut 2 bases from V and 8 bases from J; bases unmatched to any gene: 6. In DNA form, the CDR3 reads TGCGCCAGCAGCTTAGGGACAGGGGGTACGGATGAGCAGTTCTTC. Protein: CASSLGTGGTDEQFF.

The V and J genes are TRBV7-9 and TRBJ2-3, with TRBD2 matching 13 bases. Germline V gene sequence: CDR1 SEHNR, CDR2 FQNEAQ (reference sequence). The CDR3 is 16 residues long. Unmatched junction bases numbered 5, after V lost 6 bases and J lost 2 bases. The CDR3 loop reads CASSRLAGGTTDTQYF. The CDR3 DNA reads TGTGCCAGCAGTAGACTAGCGGGAGGTACCACAGATACGCAGTATTTT.

This sequence joins TRBV6-5 and TRBJ2-7; D remains unclear. The CDR3 runs 15 residues. Germline loops: CDR1 MNHEY, CDR2 SVGAGI. Trimming removed 0 bases from V and 5 bases from J, with 14 bases in between. Here the CDR3 DNA reads TGTGCCAGCAGTTACTCGTCGAGGAACCGCAACGAGCAGTACTTC. As protein: CASSYSSRNRNEQYF.

This clone was counted once. The chain combines TRBV5-6 with TRBJ1-3, with TRBD1 matching over 8 bases. The germline CDR1 and CDR2 sequences are SGHDT and YYEEEE. This CDR3 has 15 residues. The J segment lost 5 bases and the V segment lost 4 bases, leaving 8 bases of the junction unmatched. The CDR3 nucleotides are TGTGCCAGCAGCGGAACCGGACAGGGAAGAAACACCATATATTTT. The encoded protein is CASSGTGQGRNTIYF.

The genes are TRBV5-1 and TRBJ1-2, with TRBD1 matching over 7 bases. With 4 bases clipped from V and 6 bases from J, the junction kept 9 bases outside the gene matches. CDR3 size: 14 residues. Germline values: CDR1 SGHRS, CDR2 YFSETQ. Here the CDR3 DNA reads TGCGCCAGCAGCACCAACCAGGGGGGCAATGGCTACACCTTC. Translating gives CASSTNQGGNGYTF.

The chain uses TRBV29-1 and TRBJ2-2, with 12 bases lining up with TRBD1. The J segment lost 1 base and the V segment lost 6 bases, leaving 12 bases of the junction unmatched. Germline V CDR1 and CDR2: SQVTM, ANQGSEA. The CDR3 is 18 residues long. CDR3 residues: CSVERRGQGALNTGELFF. The CDR3 DNA follows: TGCAGCGTGGAGCGAAGGGGACAGGGGGCCTTGAACACCGGGGAGCTGTTTTTT.

This sequence joins TRBV28 and TRBJ1-1, with 10 bases fitting TRBD1. V gave up 5 bases and J gave up 7 bases; unmatched junction bases: 1. Germline loops: CDR1 MDHEN, CDR2 SYDVKM. The CDR3 loop spans 12 amino acids. CDR3 region: CASSGQGGEAFF. The DNA for the CDR3 is TGTGCCAGCAGTGGACAGGGGGGTGAAGCTTTCTTT.

Only a few counts were recorded for this clone. The chain joins TRBV28 to TRBJ2-5, with TRBD1 identical over 7 bases. CDR1 MDHEN and CDR2 SYDVKM come from the germline V gene. With V trimmed by 2 bases and J by 4 bases, 13 bases remained unmatched. CDR3 length: 17 residues. The DNA of the CDR3 is TGTGCCAGCAGTTTAGGATACAGGGGTCGGGCCGGAGAGACCCAGTACTTC. It specifies CASSLGYRGRAGETQYF.

In the case of this clone: This same CDR3 is encoded by further DNA sequences in the sample. The V call is TRBV6-1, the J call TRBJ1-2; the D is unclear. Germline assignment: CDR1 MNHNS and CDR2 SASEGT. The germline V and J ends were trimmed by 3 bases and 4 bases, with 15 bases remaining between them. CDR3 length: 15 residues. The CDR3 nucleotides read TGTGCCAGCAGTGACCCCCGGGAGGCGAGCTATGGCTACACCTTC. Amino acids: CASSDPREASYGYTF.

This rearrangement joins TRBV9 to TRBJ2-3, with TRBD2 as a possible D gene (6 bases). Looked up from germline, CDR1 is SGDLS and CDR2 is YYNGEE. The CDR3 is 19 residues long. The V end lost 4 bases, the J end lost 0 bases, and 24 bases lay between the germline ends. CDR3 in amino acids: CASSSGWAAGYRSTDTQYF. In nucleotides, the CDR3 is TGTGCCAGCAGCTCGGGGTGGGCAGCGGGCTATCGAAGCACAGATACGCAGTATTTT.

J is TRBJ2-7 and V is TRBV7-2, with TRBD1 matching 8 bases. This CDR3 has 16 residues. Germline-derived CDR1 and CDR2 are SGHTA and FQGNSA. V was pared by 5 bases and J by 3 bases, with 12 bases of the junction left unmatched. CDR3: CASSPQGATPFYEQYF. Here the CDR3 DNA reads TGTGCCAGCAGCCCCCAGGGGGCAACCCCTTTCTACGAGCAGTACTTC.